Listed here are 11 T cell receptor beta chains from one sample, sequenced in a study of blood T cell repertoires in COVID-19. Libraries were prepared by immunoSEQ multiplex PCR; TCRdb keeps only in-frame clonotypes and omits some of them. Found here are approximately 250,000 clones, more than 85% of them singletons; the top ten hold about 3%. Sequencing was performed on PBMCs or T cells enriched from blood (not recorded which). All receptors come from a man aged 40-49 years who had been exposed to COVID-19.

V is TRBV6-4 and J is TRBJ1-5, with 7 bases fitting TRBD1. There are 15 residues in the CDR3. From germline, CDR1 is MRHNA and CDR2 SNTAGT. J lost 12 bases, V lost 5 bases, and 16 bases had no gene match. The CDR3, as DNA: TGTGCCAGCAGTCGACGTCCGGGACAGCTAGATGTCCAGCATTTT. It translates to CASSRRPGQLDVQHF.

The chain carries TRBV30 and TRBJ1-1; 7 bases are shared with TRBD1. This CDR3 has 15 residues. The V gene end was trimmed by 0 bases and the J gene end by 5 bases; junction bases not matched to a gene: 9. The germline V gene has CDR1 GTSNPN and CDR2 SVGIG (reference sequence). CDR3 in amino acids: CAWSVLGRGRTEAFF. In DNA form, the CDR3 reads TGTGCCTGGAGTGTATTAGGAAGGGGGCGGACTGAAGCTTTCTTT.

V gene TRBV4-1 combines with J gene TRBJ2-1; 8 nucleotides match TRBD2. CDR1 and CDR2 (germline): MGHRA, YSYEKL. The ends lost 2 bases at V and 7 bases at J; junction bases unmatched: 10. The CDR3 runs 16 residues. Here the CDR3 reads CASSQLTGTRGNEQFF. CDR3 nucleotides: TGCGCCAGCAGCCAACTTACCGGGACTAGGGGGAATGAGCAGTTCTTC.

The chain links TRBV27 to TRBJ2-7, with TRBD2 as a possible D gene (5 bases). CDR1 is MNHEY and CDR2 is SMNVEV in the germline V gene (reference sequence). The germline V and J ends were trimmed by 5 bases and 5 bases, with 13 bases remaining between them. The CDR3 is made up of 13 amino acids. The CDR3 coding sequence is TGTGCCAGCAGTGTCGGGATTTGGAACGAGCAGTACTTC. It yields the protein CASSVGIWNEQYF.

The rearrangement uses TRBV15 and TRBJ2-7; the match to TRBD1 covers 7 bases. Germline V gene data show CDR1 as LNHNV and CDR2 as YYDKDF (reference sequence). The CDR3 contains 16 residues. V lost 0 bases to trimming and J lost 6 bases; unmatched junction nucleotides: 11. The CDR3 reads CATSRDRGHRGSEQYF. CDR3 bases: TGTGCCACCAGCAGAGATCGTGGCCACAGGGGCTCCGAGCAGTACTTC.

This chain links TRBV30 with TRBJ1-4; D unresolved. The V end lost 0 bases, the J end lost 1 base, and 27 bases lay between the germline ends. Germline V gives CDR1 GTSNPN, CDR2 SVGIG (reference sequence). The CDR3 is 21 residues long. In DNA form, the CDR3 reads TGTGCCTGGAGTGTACCCCGCAATGCCGGGAGTCATCAGAAAACTAATGAAAAACTGTTTTTT. This codes for CAWSVPRNAGSHQKTNEKLFF.

This chain's CDR3 is CASSPAPGQLNYGYTF. CDR3 sequence (DNA): TGTGCCAGCAGCCCAGCCCCGGGACAGCTAAACTATGGCTACACCTTC. V gene TRBV28 combines with J gene TRBJ1-2, with 7 positions matching TRBD1. This CDR3 has 16 amino acids. With V trimmed by 6 bases and J by 2 bases, 12 bases remained unmatched. Germline lookup yields CDR1 MDHEN and CDR2 SYDVKM.

As to this clone: This sample also contains other DNA sequences that code for the same CDR3. The chain combines TRBV19 with TRBJ2-5; D unclear. CDR1 LNHDA and CDR2 SQIVND come from the germline V gene (reference sequence). CDR3 length: 11 amino acids. The V end lost 3 bases, the J end lost 5 bases, and 4 bases lay between the germline ends. The CDR3 nucleotides read TGTGCCAGTAGTATCCGTGAGACCCAGTACTTC. The encoded protein is CASSIRETQYF.

The chain couples TRBV11-2 to TRBJ2-1; perhaps TRBD1 as D (5 bases). Germline V gene sequence: CDR1 SGHAT, CDR2 FQNNGV. Trimming removed 7 bases from V and 1 base from J, with 17 bases in between. The CDR3 spans 16 residues. The CDR3 reads CASTPSTGLSYNEQFF. The CDR3 region has the DNA TGTGCCAGCACCCCAAGTACAGGCCTTTCCTACAATGAGCAGTTCTTC.

V usage is TRBV5-1 and J usage is TRBJ1-5; maybe TRBD1 (5 bases). The V gene lost 5 bases and the J gene lost 7 bases, with 13 bases spanning the gap. The CDR3 has 13 amino acids. CDR1 is SGHRS, CDR2 YFSETQ, per germline. This CDR3 is CASRGGVGQPQHF. CDR3 DNA: TGCGCCAGCAGGGGAGGGGTAGGGCAGCCCCAGCATTTT.

This rearrangement joins TRBV10-2 to TRBJ2-1, with 10 bases aligning to TRBD2. V lost 3 bases, J lost 6 bases, and 5 bases stayed unmatched. The CDR3 runs to 15 residues. Per the germline V gene, CDR1 is WSHSY and CDR2 is SAAADI. DNA of the CDR3: TGCGCCAGCAGTGAACAGCGGGAGGGCTCCAATGAGCAGTTCTTC. Protein product: CASSEQREGSNEQFF.